This T cell receptor beta chain was sequenced during a study of T cell responses to AZD1222 COVID-19 vaccine. The wider study: Whether given at about 4 or about 12 weeks, second doses were pooled.

Data came from immunoSEQ multiplex PCR; TCRdb stores just in-frame clones and leaves some out. The repertoire holds approximately 97,000 clones, with approximately 90% as singletons. Trimming removed 4 bases from V and 8 bases from J, with 21 bases in between. The germline gives CDR1 SGHRS, CDR2 YFSETQ. The CDR3 runs 16 residues. Source: peripheral blood, taken on day 0 of AZD1222 vaccination. This clonotype was sampled from an adult in good health. This chain links TRBV5-1 with TRBJ1-4, with D maybe TRBD1 (5 bases). The CDR3 spells CASSVSGNGPQEKLFF. The DNA for the CDR3 is TGCGCCAGCAGCGTCTCAGGGAACGGACCCCAAGAAAAACTGTTTTTT. Drawing the rest from reference TRBV5-1 and TRBJ1-4, the complete variable domain is KAGVTQTPRYLIKTRGQQVTLSCSPISGHRSVSWYQQTPGQGLQFLFEYFSETQRNKGNFPGRFSGRQFSNSRSEMNVSTLELGDSALYLCASSVSGNGPQEKLFFGSGTQLSVL.